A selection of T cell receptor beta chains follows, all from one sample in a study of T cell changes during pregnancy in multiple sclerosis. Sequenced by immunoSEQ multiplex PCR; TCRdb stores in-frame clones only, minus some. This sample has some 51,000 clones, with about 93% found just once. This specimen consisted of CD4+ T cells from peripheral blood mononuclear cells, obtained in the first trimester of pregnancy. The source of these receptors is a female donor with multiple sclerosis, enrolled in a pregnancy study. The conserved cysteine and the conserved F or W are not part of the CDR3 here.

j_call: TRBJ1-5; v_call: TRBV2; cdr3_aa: ASIGGGQGNQPQH
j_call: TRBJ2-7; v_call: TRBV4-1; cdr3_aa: ASSHEISGLTYEQY
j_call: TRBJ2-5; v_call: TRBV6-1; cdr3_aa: ASFEGGRETQY
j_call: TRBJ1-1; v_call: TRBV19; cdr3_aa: ASSEFTGRGGTEAF
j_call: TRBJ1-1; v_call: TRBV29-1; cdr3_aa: SAPVKGAPNTEAF
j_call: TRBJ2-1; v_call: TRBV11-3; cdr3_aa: ASSSGEVVRDEQF
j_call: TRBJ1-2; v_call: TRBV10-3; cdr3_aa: AISGQGVNGYT
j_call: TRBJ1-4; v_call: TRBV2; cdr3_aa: ASMRAPFEEKLF
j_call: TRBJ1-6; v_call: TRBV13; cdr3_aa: ASSLGVRLTFNSPLH
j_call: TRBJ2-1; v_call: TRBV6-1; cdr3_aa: ASSENGGQGSYNEQF
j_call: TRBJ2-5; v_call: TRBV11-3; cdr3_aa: ASSPQGPGETQY